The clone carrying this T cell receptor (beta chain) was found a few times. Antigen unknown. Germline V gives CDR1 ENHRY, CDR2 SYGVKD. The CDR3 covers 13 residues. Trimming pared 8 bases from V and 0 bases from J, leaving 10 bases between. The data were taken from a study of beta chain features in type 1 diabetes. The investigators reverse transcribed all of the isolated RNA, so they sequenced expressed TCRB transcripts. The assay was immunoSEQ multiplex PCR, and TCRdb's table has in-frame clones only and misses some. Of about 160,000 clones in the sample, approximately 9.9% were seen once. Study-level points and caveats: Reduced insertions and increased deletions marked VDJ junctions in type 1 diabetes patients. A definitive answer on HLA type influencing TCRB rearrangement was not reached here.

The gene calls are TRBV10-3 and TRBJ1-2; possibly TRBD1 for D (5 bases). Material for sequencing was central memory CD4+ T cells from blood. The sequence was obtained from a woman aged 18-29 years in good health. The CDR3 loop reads CAIAAGTNYGYTF. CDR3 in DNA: TGTGCCATCGCGGCAGGGACTAACTATGGCTACACCTTC.